These T cell receptor beta chains were read from a single sample in a study of T-cell reconstitution after alpha-beta-depleted transplantation in children. MiXCR, applied by TCRdb to the PCR reads, yields one record per CDR3 protein. Here the sample spans hundreds of thousands of distinct CDR3 sequences, 10% to 15% being singletons. Sequencing used PBMCs, obtained before TCRalphabeta/CD19-depleted stem cell transplant. These receptor sequences come from a girl aged 2-15 years with congenital amegakaryocytic thrombocytopenia, due to receive a stem cell transplant. CDR3s include the opening cysteine and the closing phenylalanine or tryptophan. Fields, in order: J gene, D gene, clone size, V gene, CDR3 protein, CDR3 DNA. D genes are given only for firm matches. A row's size may be missing; if present it is once, few, many or a size class.

>TRBJ2-7|TRBD2|many|TRBV5-1
CASSSSGRVSEQYF
TGCGCCAGCAGCTCTAGCGGGAGGGTTTCCGAGCAGTACTTC
>TRBJ2-7|-|many|TRBV6-1
CASSKNRGFEQYF
TGTGCCAGCAGTAAAAACAGAGGGTTCGAGCAGTACTTC
>TRBJ1-6|TRBD1|-|TRBV4-1
CASSYLQGADFSPLHF
TGCGCCAGCAGCTATCTACAGGGGGCGGATTTTTCACCCCTCCACTTT
>TRBJ2-1|TRBD1|-|TRBV5-1
CASSSPRGRVSISAYNEQFF
TGCGCCAGCAGCTCTCCGAGGGGGCGAGTTAGCATCAGCGCCTACAATGAGCAGTTCTTC
>TRBJ1-5|TRBD1|few|TRBV28
CASSSGGGTGVGSGNQPQHF
TGTGCCAGCAGTTCCGGGGGGGGGACAGGGGTTGGTTCTGGCAATCAGCCCCAGCATTTT
>TRBJ2-3|TRBD2|many|TRBV27
CASTQLIAGAKTDTQYF
TGTGCCAGCACGCAACTCATAGCGGGAGCTAAGACAGATACGCAGTATTTT
>TRBJ2-5|TRBD2|few|TRBV5-1
CASTLHASGGQETQYF
TGCGCCAGCACCCTGCACGCTAGCGGAGGACAAGAGACCCAGTACTTC
>TRBJ2-2|-|-|TRBV20-1
CSARAPGHSNTGELFF
TGCAGTGCCCGAGCGCCGGGACATTCGAACACCGGGGAGCTGTTTTTT
>TRBJ2-5|-|-|TRBV4-2
CASSQEGRSETQYF
TGTGCCAGCAGCCAAGAAGGCCGGTCGGAGACCCAGTACTTC
>TRBJ1-3|-|many|TRBV20-1
CSAKTGNTIYF
TGCAGTGCCAAAACTGGAAACACCATATATTTT
>TRBJ1-1|-|-|TRBV6-1
CAAAPGGNTEAFF
TGTGCCGCCGCGCCCGGGGGGAACACTGAAGCTTTCTTT
>TRBJ2-1|-|many|TRBV6-5
CASRVLRSSYNEQFF
TGTGCCAGCAGAGTACTCCGAAGCTCCTACAATGAGCAGTTCTTC
>TRBJ2-3|-|few|TRBV5-1
CASSLGPPNTDTQYF
TGCGCCAGCAGCTTGGGTCCCCCTAACACAGATACGCAGTATTTT
>TRBJ2-3|TRBD1|-|TRBV29-1
CSVVGTASTDTQYF
TGCAGCGTTGTCGGGACAGCCTCCACAGATACGCAGTATTTT
>TRBJ1-3|TRBD1|many|TRBV29-1
CSVRTGGSPGNTIYF
TGCAGCGTTCGTACAGGGGGGTCACCTGGAAACACCATATATTTT
>TRBJ2-1|-|-|TRBV5-1
CASSPTEGQFAEHFF
TGCGCCAGCAGCCCAACCGAGGGCCAGTTCGCTGAGCACTTCTTC
>TRBJ1-1|-|many|TRBV28
CASTEQPGLLEAFF
TGTGCCAGCACCGAGCAGCCAGGCCTCCTCGAAGCTTTCTTT
>TRBJ2-3|TRBD2|many|TRBV29-1
CSVAPSGRTDTQYF
TGCAGCGTTGCCCCTAGCGGCCGCACAGATACGCAGTATTTT
>TRBJ2-1|-|-|TRBV5-1
CASSTGQRDNEQFF
TGCGCCAGCAGCACGGGGCAAAGGGACAATGAGCAGTTCTTC
>TRBJ2-7|-|many|TRBV20-1
CSARHRDTYEQYF
TGCAGTGCTAGACACAGGGATACCTACGAGCAGTACTTC
>TRBJ2-7|TRBD2|-|TRBV4-1
CASSATSGLSYEQYF
TGCGCCAGCAGTGCCACTAGCGGGCTCTCCTACGAGCAGTACTTC
>TRBJ2-3|TRBD2|many|TRBV20-1
CSASPASGISDTQYF
TGCAGTGCTAGCCCTGCTAGCGGGATATCGGATACGCAGTATTTT
>TRBJ2-2|TRBD2|-|TRBV12-3/TRBV12-4
CASSLRLAGTGELFF
TGTGCCAGCAGTTTAAGACTAGCGGGCACCGGGGAGCTGTTTTTT
>TRBJ2-5|-|few|TRBV7-2
CASSWPGPQETQYF
TGTGCCAGCAGCTGGCCGGGACCACAAGAGACCCAGTACTTC
>TRBJ2-5|-|many|TRBV20-1
CSAGASQTSIQETQYF
TGCAGTGCTGGGGCCTCCCAGACATCAATTCAAGAGACCCAGTACTTC
>TRBJ2-2|-|few|TRBV27
CASSGLRGLNTGELFF
TGTGCCAGCAGTGGCCTGAGGGGGTTGAACACCGGGGAGCTGTTTTTT
>TRBJ1-5|TRBD1|many|TRBV11-2
CASSLDSGTGHYSNQPQHF
TGTGCCAGCAGCTTAGACTCCGGGACAGGCCACTATAGCAATCAGCCCCAGCATTTT
>TRBJ2-1|-|many|TRBV11-2
CASSLTTGEGDNEQFF
TGTGCCAGCAGCTTAACGACGGGAGAGGGTGACAATGAGCAGTTCTTC
>TRBJ1-5|-|few|TRBV12-3/TRBV12-4
CASSSPLGAQHF
TGTGCCAGCAGTTCCCCCCTTGGAGCCCAGCATTTT
>TRBJ1-2|-|many|TRBV6-1
CASFGVGQQSIGYTF
TGTGCCAGCTTCGGGGTAGGACAGCAGAGTATTGGCTACACCTTC
>TRBJ2-1|-|-|TRBV7-8
CASSFPGRGRNSYNEQFF
TGTGCCAGCAGCTTTCCTGGGAGGGGGAGGAACTCCTACAATGAGCAGTTCTTC
>TRBJ1-4|-|-|TRBV18
CASSPLFREKLFF
TGTGCCAGCTCACCCCTTTTTCGGGAAAAACTGTTTTTT
>TRBJ2-3|-|many|TRBV24-1
CATSDRDTQYF
TGTGCCACCAGTGATCGAGATACGCAGTATTTT
>TRBJ1-5|-|few|TRBV2
CASSEDNGRAQHF
TGTGCCAGCAGTGAGGATAATGGGCGCGCCCAGCATTTT
>TRBJ2-7|-|-|TRBV5-1
CASSPAAGQASYEQYF
TGCGCCAGCAGCCCTGCAGCGGGACAGGCCTCCTACGAGCAGTACTTC
>TRBJ1-2|TRBD1|many|TRBV20-1
CSVARDRGYGYTF
TGCAGTGTTGCCCGGGACAGGGGCTATGGCTACACCTTC
>TRBJ2-5|-|many|TRBV15
CATSRDRLGLLQETQYF
TGTGCCACCAGCAGAGATCGGTTGGGCTTACTCCAAGAGACCCAGTACTTC
>TRBJ2-3|TRBD2|few|TRBV11-1
CASSPPKASGRNADTQYF
TGTGCCAGCAGCCCCCCCAAGGCTAGCGGGAGGAACGCAGATACGCAGTATTTT
>TRBJ2-1|-|-|TRBV5-1
CASSLVPGRINYNEQFF
TGCGCCAGCAGCTTGGTACCTGGACGGATTAACTACAATGAGCAGTTCTTC
>TRBJ2-5|-|few|TRBV5-1
CASSLLVGRGETQYF
TGCGCCAGCAGCTTGTTAGTGGGCAGGGGTGAGACCCAGTACTTC
>TRBJ2-7|TRBD1|-|TRBV7-9
CASSPGQVRNEQYF
TGTGCCAGCAGCCCGGGACAGGTTAGGAACGAGCAGTACTTC
>TRBJ1-1|-|many|TRBV20-1
CSANAGTLAKAFF
TGCAGTGCTAATGCCGGGACCCTGGCTAAAGCTTTCTTT
>TRBJ2-1|-|few|TRBV7-8
CASTPRHPASNEQFF
TGTGCCAGCACCCCTAGGCACCCAGCGTCCAATGAGCAGTTCTTC
>TRBJ2-7|-|few|TRBV12-5
CASGPSGLGSSYEQYF
TGTGCTAGTGGCCCCTCTGGACTGGGGAGCTCCTACGAGCAGTACTTC
>TRBJ2-7|TRBD1|few|TRBV15
CATKKTRDRVYEQYF
TGTGCCACCAAGAAGACCCGGGACAGGGTTTACGAGCAGTACTTC